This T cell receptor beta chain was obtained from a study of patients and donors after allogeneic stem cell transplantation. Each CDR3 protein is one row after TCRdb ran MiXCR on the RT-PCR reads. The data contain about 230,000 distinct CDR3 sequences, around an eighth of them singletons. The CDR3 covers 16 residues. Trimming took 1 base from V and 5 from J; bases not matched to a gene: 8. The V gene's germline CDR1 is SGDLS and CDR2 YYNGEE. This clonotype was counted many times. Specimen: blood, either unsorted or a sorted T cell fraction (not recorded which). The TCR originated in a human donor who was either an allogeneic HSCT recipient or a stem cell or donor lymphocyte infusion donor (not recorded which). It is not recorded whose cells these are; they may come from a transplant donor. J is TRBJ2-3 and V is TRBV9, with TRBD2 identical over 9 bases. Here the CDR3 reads CASSVPLAGRGDTQYF. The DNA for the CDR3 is TGTGCCAGCAGCGTACCGCTAGCGGGAAGGGGAGATACGCAGTATTTT.